The 11 T cell receptor beta chains presented below share a single source sample, sequenced in a study of blood T cell repertoires in COVID-19. The assay was immunoSEQ multiplex PCR, and TCRdb's table has in-frame clones only and misses some. Of approximately 400,000 clones in the sample, 81% were seen once. Specimen: peripheral blood. The source is a human donor with acute or convalescent COVID-19. The donor label of this sample is uncertain.

The chain recombines TRBV5-1 with TRBJ1-2; D remains ambiguous. The germline CDR1 and CDR2 sequences are SGHRS and YFSETQ. This CDR3 contains 15 residues. V was clipped by 0 bases and J by 0 bases, with 9 bases between them. CDR3 nucleotides: TGCGCCAGCAGCTTGGCCCGCACTCCTAACTATGGCTACACCTTC. Its translation: CASSLARTPNYGYTF.

The chain links TRBV7-9 to TRBJ1-6, with D tentatively TRBD1 (5 bases). V was shortened by 3 bases and J by 7 bases, with 10 bases between the two germline ends. Looked up from germline, CDR1 is SEHNR and CDR2 is FQNEAQ (reference sequence). The length of the CDR3 is 14 residues. The chain's CDR3 is CASSFGAVNSPLHF. The CDR3 region has the DNA TGTGCCAGCAGCTTTGGGGCGGTGAATTCACCCCTCCACTTT.

The count of this clone is one. The rearrangement uses TRBV5-1 and TRBJ2-5; possibly TRBD1 for D (5 bases). The CDR3 extends over 14 amino acids. Germline lookup yields CDR1 SGHRS and CDR2 YFSETQ. V was shortened by 0 bases and J by 7 bases, with 13 bases between the two germline ends. As DNA, the CDR3 is TGCGCCAGCAGCTTGGAAGGGGCCCCGGGGACCCAGTACTTC. This encodes CASSLEGAPGTQYF.

With regard to this clone: Distinct nucleotide sequences in the sample also encode this CDR3. The V gene is TRBV3-1 (or the pseudogene TRBV3-2), the J gene TRBJ1-3; no definite D call. With 4 bases removed from V and 0 bases from J, the gap between germline ends came to 4 bases. Germline V gene sequence: CDR1 LGHDT, CDR2 YNNKEL (reference sequence). CDR3 length: 13 residues. The CDR3 DNA sequence: TGTGCCAGCAGCCGACTCTCTGGAAACACCATATATTTT. It specifies CASSRLSGNTIYF.

This chain connects TRBV18 to TRBJ1-1; maybe TRBD1 (6 bases). Germline CDR1 and CDR2: KGHSH and LQKENI. The CDR3 runs 16 residues. V lost 3 bases, J lost 4 bases, and 18 bases lay in between. In DNA form, the CDR3 reads TGTGCCAGCTCACCCCTGGACAGAGGGGAGGGCACTGAAGCTTTCTTT. It is translated as CASSPLDRGEGTEAFF.

The V call is TRBV6-2 or TRBV6-3, the J call TRBJ1-5; D gene uncertain. CDR1 is MNHEY and CDR2 is SVGEGT in the germline V gene. CDR3 length: 14 residues. V dropped 1 base and J dropped 5 bases, with 9 bases sitting between them. The CDR3 DNA reads TGTGCCAGCAGTTACTTTTTCTCTGATCAGCCCCAGCATTTT. Encoded protein: CASSYFFSDQPQHF.

This clone was counted a single time. V is TRBV6-5 and J is TRBJ2-1, with 10 bases identical to TRBD2. The CDR3 is 14 residues long. Germline CDR1 and CDR2: MNHEY and SVGAGI. V gave up 7 bases and J gave up 7 bases; unmatched junction bases: 7. CDR3 nucleotides: TGTGCCAGCATTAAGCGGGGGGGTAAGAATGAGCAGTTCTTC. This gives the protein CASIKRGGKNEQFF.

This clone was seen only a few times. J is TRBJ2-3 and V is TRBV7-7; D not resolved. Germline CDR1 and CDR2: SSHAT and FNYEAQ (reference sequence). This CDR3 is built from 13 residues. Trimming cost V 3 bases and J 6 bases, with 10 bases left between them. The CDR3: CASSFNSRDTQYF. The CDR3 DNA sequence: TGTGCCAGCAGCTTCAACTCCCGCGATACGCAGTATTTT.

The genes are TRBV27 and TRBJ1-1; 10 nucleotides line up with TRBD1. J lost 5 bases, V lost 6 bases, and 9 bases had no gene match. The CDR3 is 15 residues long. Germline lookup yields CDR1 MNHEY and CDR2 SMNVEV (reference sequence). The CDR3, as DNA: TGTGCCAGCAGAGGTCTTGGGACAGGGGCGACTGAAGCTTTCTTT. Translating it yields CASRGLGTGATEAFF.

V is TRBV19 and J is TRBJ2-5, with D perhaps matching TRBD2 (7 bases). Per germline, CDR1 LNHDA and CDR2 SQIVND (reference sequence). Trimming left V 4 bases short and J 3 bases short, with 15 bases between. CDR3 length: 15 amino acids. In nucleotides, the CDR3 is TGTGCCAGTAGTACGGGGGGCGGCAAGGAAGAGACCCAGTACTTC. This gives the protein CASSTGGGKEETQYF.

V and J are TRBV7-9 and TRBJ2-5; TRBD1 is a possible D gene (8 bases). The CDR3 has 15 amino acids. CDR1 is SEHNR and CDR2 is FQNEAQ in the germline V gene (reference sequence). Trimming shortened V by 4 bases and J by 5 bases, and 17 bases separated the two germline ends. The DNA for the CDR3 is TGTGCCAGCAGCTCGCGGACAGGGAGGGTTGAGACCCAGTACTTC. Its translation: CASSSRTGRVETQYF.